The rows below give T cell receptor beta chains drawn from one sample of a study of post-analysis software for immune sequencing data. Each CDR3 protein is one row after TCRdb ran MiXCR on the PCR reads. The profile covers roughly 650,000 distinct CDR3 sequences, with 59% appearing a single time and about 11% taken by the ten largest. Sequencing used blood. These receptors were collected from a girl aged 2 to 9 with multiple sclerosis. Each CDR3 is given with its conserved first and last residue. Fields, in order: J gene, D gene, clone size, V gene, CDR3 DNA, CDR3 protein. A D gene is named only where the DNA matches it firmly. The size of a clone is reported for some rows only, either as once, few or many, or as a class for expanded clones.

>TRBJ2-5|.|many|TRBV27
TGTGCCAGCAGTTTATGGGAGTCTACGACCCAGTACTTC
CASSLWESTTQYF
>TRBJ2-3|.|few|TRBV4-3
TGCGCCAGCAGCCAAGAACCCGTTGGAGCGCAGTATTTT
CASSQEPVGAQYF
>TRBJ2-3|.|.|TRBV5-1
TGCGCCAGCAGCCCAACCCCTAGCGAAAGCACAGATACGCAGTATTTT
CASSPTPSESTDTQYF
>TRBJ1-5|.|.|TRBV28
TGTGCCAGCAGTTTATCGGCGGACGTTTATAGCAATCAGCCCCAGCATTTT
CASSLSADVYSNQPQHF
>TRBJ2-6|.|.|TRBV19
TGTGCCAGTACCATCCTGGTGCGCTCCGGGGCCAACGTCCTGACTTTC
CASTILVRSGANVLTF
>TRBJ2-3|TRBD2|few|TRBV20-1
TGCAGTGCTGGCAAGGGACTAGCGGGCACGGATACGCAGTATTTT
CSAGKGLAGTDTQYF
>TRBJ2-1|TRBD1|.|TRBV5-1
TGCGCCAGCAGCGGGGAGACAGGGTCGAGTGAGCAGTTCTTC
CASSGETGSSEQFF
>TRBJ1-2|.|few|TRBV7-2
TGTGCCAGCAGCTCCGGACCCTATGGCTACACCTTC
CASSSGPYGYTF
>TRBJ1-1|.|.|TRBV29-1
TGCAGCGTTGTCGGTCCTTCTATGAACACTGAAGCTTTCTTT
CSVVGPSMNTEAFF
>TRBJ2-3|TRBD2|.|TRBV7-8
TGTGCCAGCAGCCTCCGGGGAGCGGGAGTCGCCGCAGATACGCAGTATTTT
CASSLRGAGVAADTQYF
>TRBJ2-6|.|.|TRBV10-3
TGTGCCATCATGGCGGGGACTGGGGCCAACGTCCTGACTTTC
CAIMAGTGANVLTF
>TRBJ1-2|.|.|TRBV27
TGTGCCAGCACCAAGGAAGGGGGAAGCTACACCTTC
CASTKEGGSYTF
>TRBJ1-1|TRBD1|once|TRBV6-2/TRBV6-3
TGTGCCAGCATCCCGGGCGCAGGGGGTTTGGGTGAAGCTTTCTTT
CASIPGAGGLGEAFF
>TRBJ1-2|TRBD1|few|TRBV6-5
TGTGCCAGCAGTTCCTCCCGGGACAGGGATGGCTACACCTTC
CASSSSRDRDGYTF
>TRBJ2-1|TRBD2|.|TRBV14
TGTGCCAGCAGCCCCTGGGGACTAGCGGGGAATGAGCAGTTCTTC
CASSPWGLAGNEQFF
>TRBJ2-6|.|.|TRBV4-2
TGTGCCAGCAGCCAAGAACACCTCTCTGGGGCCAACGTCCTGACTTTC
CASSQEHLSGANVLTF
>TRBJ2-7|.|.|TRBV7-9
TGTGCCAGCAGCTCCTCTAGGGCGTGGAGCTCCTACGAGCAGTACTTC
CASSSSRAWSSYEQYF
>TRBJ2-1|TRBD2|.|TRBV6-4
TGTGCCAGCAGTGCCCCGGGACTAGCGGGGTACAATGAGCAGTTCTTC
CASSAPGLAGYNEQFF
>TRBJ2-1|TRBD2|.|TRBV20-1
TGCAGTGCAACCTCCGGGACTAGCGGATACAATGAGCAGTTCTTC
CSATSGTSGYNEQFF
>TRBJ2-1|.|.|TRBV4-1
TGCGCCAGCAGCCCTGTCGGGGGGCGTGTTTTGTATGAGCAGTTCTTC
CASSPVGGRVLYEQFF
>TRBJ2-3|.|few|TRBV11-1
TGTGCCAGCAGCTCGGAAAGACAGTACTCAGATACGCAGTATTTT
CASSSERQYSDTQYF
>TRBJ2-3|TRBD2|.|TRBV20-1
TGCAGTGCTAGAGATTGGGGGGGGGCAGATACGCAGTATTTT
CSARDWGGADTQYF
>TRBJ2-1|TRBD2|.|TRBV5-1
TGCGCCAGCAGCTTGGTCGCTAGCGGGAGGAATGAGCAGTTCTTC
CASSLVASGRNEQFF
>TRBJ1-4|TRBD1|.|TRBV6-5
TGTGCCAGCAGTTCATGGACAGGGATGGGCGAAAAACTGTTTTTT
CASSSWTGMGEKLFF
>TRBJ2-1|TRBD2|few|TRBV7-8
TGTGCCAGCAGTTATAGCGGGGGGGGTGGCAATGAGCAGTTCTTC
CASSYSGGGGNEQFF
>TRBJ2-1|.|.|TRBV20-1
TGCAGTGCTAGTTTCCCTGACTACAATGAGCAGTTCTTC
CSASFPDYNEQFF
>TRBJ1-5|.|.|TRBV6-2/TRBV6-3
TGTGCCAGCAGTCGTGACAGGCGATCCCTCAATCAGCCCCAGCATTTT
CASSRDRRSLNQPQHF
>TRBJ2-1|.|.|TRBV29-1
TGCAACGCCCGAAGGGGATCCTACAATGAGCAGTTCTTC
CNARRGSYNEQFF
>TRBJ1-2|.|.|TRBV6-4
TGTGCCAGCAGTGACCCAGGGGTCCGTGGCTACACCTTC
CASSDPGVRGYTF
>TRBJ1-5|.|.|TRBV6-6
TGTGCCAGCAGTTACTCGAATTCGGATAGCAATCAGCCCCAGCATTTT
CASSYSNSDSNQPQHF
>TRBJ2-5|TRBD1|.|TRBV7-6
TGTGCCAGCAGCCCTTCGACAGGGAAGCAAGAGACCCAGTACTTC
CASSPSTGKQETQYF
>TRBJ2-1|.|.|TRBV5-1
TGCGCCAGCAGCTCCCTTCGACAAATGTACAATGAGCAGTTCTTC
CASSSLRQMYNEQFF
>TRBJ2-5|.|few|TRBV15
TGTGCCACCAGCAGAGAACGCGGGTTGGCCAAAGAGACCCAGTACTTC
CATSRERGLAKETQYF
>TRBJ1-5|TRBD1|.|TRBV29-1
TGCAGCGTTCAGGACAGGATCAATCAGCCCCAGCATTTT
CSVQDRINQPQHF
>TRBJ2-1|.|few|TRBV6-5
TGTGCCAGCAGTCGGCCAGGGGTTAGCTCCTACAATGAGCAGTTCTTC
CASSRPGVSSYNEQFF
>TRBJ2-5|.|few|TRBV29-1
TGCAGCGTTGCGGCGACAGAAGAGACCCAGTACTTC
CSVAATEETQYF
>TRBJ1-4|.|.|TRBV6-6
TGTGCCAGCAGCCGTGACAGTACGGCTAATGAAAAACTGTTTTTT
CASSRDSTANEKLFF
>TRBJ2-1|.|.|TRBV13
TGTGCCAGCAGCCCCTATTTCAAGGGTCACCGCTCCTACAATGAGCAGTTCTTC
CASSPYFKGHRSYNEQFF
>TRBJ2-3|.|.|TRBV6-1
TGTGCCAGCAGTGAAGGGAGAAGGACCACAGATACGCAGTATTTT
CASSEGRRTTDTQYF
>TRBJ1-1|.|.|TRBV18
TGTGCCAGCTCACCACGGGTACCTGAAGCTTTCTTT
CASSPRVPEAFF
>TRBJ2-1|.|few|TRBV29-1
TGCAGCGTTGCGGGGACAACCTCCTACAATGAGCAGTTCTTC
CSVAGTTSYNEQFF
>TRBJ2-5|.|.|TRBV20-1
TGCAGTGCTAGGCCCGGACGGGGGTACAATGAGCAGTACTTC
CSARPGRGYNEQYF
>TRBJ1-1|.|.|TRBV21-1
TGTGCCAGCAGCAAAATAGGACAAGTTCGAAGGAGCACTGAAGCTTTCTTT
CASSKIGQVRRSTEAFF
>TRBJ1-5|.|.|TRBV12-3/TRBV12-4
TGTGCCAGCACCGTCGGCAATCAGCCCCAGCATTTT
CASTVGNQPQHF
>TRBJ2-1|TRBD2|.|TRBV20-1
TGCAGTGCCACATCCTTACTAGCGGACGCCTACAATGAGCAGTTCTTC
CSATSLLADAYNEQFF